This T cell receptor beta chain comes out of a study of human T cells and chemical hapten exposure. Turning to the study itself: Slight volume differences across pooled libraries mainly accounted for varying per-sample TCR yields. Study-level points and caveats: Correlating positively with patch test score were the PT1 expanded TCR counts. Significantly more large CDR3 similarity clusters arose among expanded TCRs than among controls.

This clonotype has only a few counts. Its specificity is unknown. From the RACE reads, TCRdb called clonotypes with MiXCR, one entry per CDR3 protein. The table lists roughly 180,000 distinct CDR3 sequences, more than 20% of them singletons. The time point is: patch test 1, 2 weeks after DPC sensitization. Described treatment: therapeutic diphenylcyclopropenone sensitization with weekly scalp DPC. Suited to DPC and affected by alopecia, the donors ranged from 18 to 70 years old. This TCR was recovered from a woman aged 45-65 years with alopecia areata. Some clones in this sample may be carry-over from other donors' samples. Sequencing used whole blood, obtained in connection with sensitization to the hapten diphenylcyclopropenone (DPC).

The CDR3 region is CATALRVHEQYF. In nucleotides, the CDR3 is TGTGCCACTGCCCTCAGGGTCCACGAGCAGTACTTC. The chain uses TRBV6-2 or TRBV6-3 and TRBJ2-7, with a possible D match to TRBD1 (5 bases). From germline, CDR1 is MNHEY and CDR2 SVGEGT. Deletions cut 10 bases from V and 5 bases from J, with 15 bases between. The CDR3 is 12 residues long.